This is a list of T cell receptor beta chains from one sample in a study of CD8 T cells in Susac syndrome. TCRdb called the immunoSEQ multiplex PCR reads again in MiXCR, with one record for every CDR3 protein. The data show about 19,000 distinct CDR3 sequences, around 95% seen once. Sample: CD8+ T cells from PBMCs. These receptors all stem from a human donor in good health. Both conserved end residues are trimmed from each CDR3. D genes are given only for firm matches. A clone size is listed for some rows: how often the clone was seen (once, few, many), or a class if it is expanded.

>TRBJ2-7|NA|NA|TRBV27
ASSLWFGSSYEQY
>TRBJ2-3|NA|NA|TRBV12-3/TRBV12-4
ASSTMGGRSDTQY
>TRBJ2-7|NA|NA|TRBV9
ASSAGGGSHYEQY
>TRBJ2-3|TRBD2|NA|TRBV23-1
ASSQPRLRREATTDTQY
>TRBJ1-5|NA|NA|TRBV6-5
ASSYLDTSNQPQH
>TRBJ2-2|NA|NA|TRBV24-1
ATSDFIDTGELF
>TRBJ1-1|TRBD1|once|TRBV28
ASSLFTGGNTEAF
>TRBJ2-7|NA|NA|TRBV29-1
SVEVAGGANYEQY
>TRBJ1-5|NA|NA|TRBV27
ASSLIRDQPQH
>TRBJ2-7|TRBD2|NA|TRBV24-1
ATSTQGTSGYEQY
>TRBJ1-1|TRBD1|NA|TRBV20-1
SARGQGAGEPF
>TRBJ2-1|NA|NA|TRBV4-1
ASSQGFGLADIKF
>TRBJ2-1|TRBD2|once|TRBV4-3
ASSQDGVAGGPSSYNEQF
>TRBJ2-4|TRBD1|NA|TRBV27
ASSPRQGAVKNIQY
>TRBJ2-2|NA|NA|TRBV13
ASSFMTGELF
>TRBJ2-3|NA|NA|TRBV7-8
ASSSGQTGVTDTQY
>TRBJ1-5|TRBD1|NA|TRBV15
ATSRDTGQVEPPQH
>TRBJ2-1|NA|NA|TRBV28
ASTRISYNEQF
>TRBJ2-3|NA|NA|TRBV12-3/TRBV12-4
ASSLLGPALRDTQY
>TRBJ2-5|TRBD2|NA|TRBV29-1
SVDGLAGGAETQY
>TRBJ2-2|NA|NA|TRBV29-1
SVDSWGSNTGELF
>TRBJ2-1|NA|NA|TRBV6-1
ASSELAGFYNEQF
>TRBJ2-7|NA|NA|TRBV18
ASSPWDTYEQY
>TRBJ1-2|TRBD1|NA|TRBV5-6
ASSPTPGQGLVGYT
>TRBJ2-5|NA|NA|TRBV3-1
ASSQDPLRGAEETQY
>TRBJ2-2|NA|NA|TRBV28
ASSLYRGRSGELF
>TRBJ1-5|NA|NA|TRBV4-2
ASSQDGQGGQPQH
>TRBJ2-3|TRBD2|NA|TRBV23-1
ASSPAGLAGGWGTDTQY
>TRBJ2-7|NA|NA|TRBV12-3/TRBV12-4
ASSPREGEYEQY
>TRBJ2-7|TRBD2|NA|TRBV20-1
SARELAGIPYEQY
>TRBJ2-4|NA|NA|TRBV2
ASMRRNENIQY
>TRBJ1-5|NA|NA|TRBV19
ASSITGYSNQPQH
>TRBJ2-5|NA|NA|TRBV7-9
ASSSAHPRETQY
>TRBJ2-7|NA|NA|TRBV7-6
ASSPGAGSHEQY
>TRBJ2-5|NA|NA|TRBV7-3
ASSLVGEETQY